These T cell receptor beta chains were read from a single sample in a study of cytomegalovirus exposure and HLA in healthy donors. Produced via immunoSEQ multiplex PCR; TCRdb's table is partial and in-frame only. The sample lists 100,000 to 150,000 clones, approximately 78% occurring once. Sequencing used PBMCs. These receptors were taken from a man younger than 40 in good health and CMV-seropositive. Both conserved end residues are part of each CDR3. A D gene is named only where the DNA matches it firmly. Not every row has a clone size; where given, it reads once, few, many or a size class.

CDR3: CASSRRGSGANVLTF; DNA: TGCGCCAGCAGCCGAAGGGGGTCTGGGGCCAACGTCCTGACTTTC; V: TRBV4-3; D: NA; size: few; J: TRBJ2-6
CDR3: CSVDSGGTEQFF; DNA: TGCAGCGTAGACTCTGGGGGCACTGAGCAGTTCTTC; V: TRBV29-1; D: NA; size: NA; J: TRBJ2-1
CDR3: CASSPDPGAAETQYF; DNA: TGTGCCAGCAGCCCTGACCCAGGGGCCGCAGAGACCCAGTACTTC; V: TRBV2; D: NA; size: NA; J: TRBJ2-5
CDR3: CASSPRDRGEKLFF; DNA: TGTGCCAGCAGTCCCCGGGACAGGGGGGAAAAACTGTTTTTT; V: TRBV27; D: TRBD1; size: NA; J: TRBJ1-4
CDR3: CASSYSRTGGEQYF; DNA: TGTGCCAGCAGTTACTCGAGGACAGGGGGCGAGCAGTACTTC; V: TRBV6-5; D: TRBD1; size: NA; J: TRBJ2-7
CDR3: CASSESASQFF; DNA: TGTGCCAGTAGCGAGTCAGCGAGCCAGTTCTTC; V: TRBV19; D: NA; size: NA; J: TRBJ2-1
CDR3: CASSESGQGQPQHF; DNA: TGTGCCAGCAGTGAGAGTGGACAGGGTCAGCCCCAGCATTTT; V: TRBV6-1; D: TRBD1; size: NA; J: TRBJ1-5
CDR3: CASGTSGSYEQYF; DNA: TGTGCCAGCGGGACTAGCGGTTCCTACGAGCAGTACTTC; V: TRBV11-2; D: TRBD2; size: NA; J: TRBJ2-7
CDR3: CASSPQGTGNVGEQFF; DNA: TGCGCCAGCAGCCCCCAGGGTACAGGGAACGTTGGTGAGCAGTTCTTC; V: TRBV4-3; D: NA; size: few; J: TRBJ2-1
CDR3: CASSLSPVTNYGYTF; DNA: TGCGCCAGCAGCTTATCCCCAGTAACCAACTATGGCTACACCTTC; V: TRBV5-1; D: NA; size: NA; J: TRBJ1-2
CDR3: CASSSRGTGLYNEQFF; DNA: TGCGCCAGCAGCTCGAGAGGGACAGGGCTCTACAATGAGCAGTTCTTC; V: TRBV5-1; D: TRBD1; size: NA; J: TRBJ2-1
CDR3: CASSPGTSGYYEQYF; DNA: TGTGCCAGTAGTCCCGGGACTAGCGGTTACTACGAGCAGTACTTC; V: TRBV19; D: TRBD2; size: NA; J: TRBJ2-7
CDR3: CASSIDRGWGETQYF; DNA: TGTGCCAGCAGCATCGACAGGGGGTGGGGAGAGACCCAGTACTTC; V: TRBV7-6; D: TRBD1; size: NA; J: TRBJ2-5
CDR3: CASSFRTESYEQYF; DNA: TGTGCCAGCAGCTTTCGCACTGAGTCCTACGAGCAGTACTTC; V: TRBV7-9; D: NA; size: NA; J: TRBJ2-7
CDR3: CASSLNGGSTDTQYF; DNA: TGTGCCAGCAGCTTAAATGGCGGGAGCACAGATACGCAGTATTTT; V: TRBV7-3; D: NA; size: NA; J: TRBJ2-3
CDR3: CASTPRDNQPQHF; DNA: TGTGCCAGCACTCCACGGGACAATCAGCCCCAGCATTTT; V: TRBV14; D: NA; size: NA; J: TRBJ1-5
CDR3: CASSSRQGGSNQPQHF; DNA: TGCGCCAGCAGCTCCCGACAGGGGGGGAGCAATCAGCCCCAGCATTTT; V: TRBV5-1; D: TRBD1; size: NA; J: TRBJ1-5
CDR3: CASSWDRMNTEAFF; DNA: TGCGCCAGCAGCTGGGACAGGATGAACACTGAAGCTTTCTTT; V: TRBV5-1; D: TRBD1; size: NA; J: TRBJ1-1
CDR3: CASIRQGSSPLHF; DNA: TGTGCCAGCATACGACAGGGGAGTTCACCCCTCCACTTT; V: TRBV2; D: TRBD1; size: NA; J: TRBJ1-6
CDR3: CASSMSQGTGVYEQYF; DNA: TGTGCCAGTAGTATGAGCCAAGGGACAGGGGTCTACGAGCAGTACTTC; V: TRBV19; D: TRBD1; size: NA; J: TRBJ2-7
CDR3: CASSSGIREGNYEQYF; DNA: TGTGCCAGCAGCTCGGGTATCCGGGAGGGGAACTACGAGCAGTACTTC; V: TRBV7-9; D: TRBD2; size: NA; J: TRBJ2-7
CDR3: CASREVTPNTEAFF; DNA: TGTGCCAGCAGAGAGGTCACCCCAAACACTGAAGCTTTCTTT; V: TRBV6-6; D: NA; size: NA; J: TRBJ1-1
CDR3: CASNVQGKGYTF; DNA: TGTGCCAGCAATGTACAGGGCAAAGGCTACACCTTC; V: TRBV6-1; D: NA; size: few; J: TRBJ1-2
CDR3: CSVEVGGTYEQYF; DNA: TGCAGCGTTGAAGTTGGAGGGACCTACGAGCAGTACTTC; V: TRBV29-1; D: NA; size: NA; J: TRBJ2-7
CDR3: CASSYTGEYGYTF; DNA: TGTGCCAGCAGCTACACAGGGGAATATGGCTACACCTTC; V: TRBV6-5; D: TRBD1; size: NA; J: TRBJ1-2
CDR3: CASSEYPRETQYF; DNA: TGTGCCAGCAGTGAATACCCACGGGAGACCCAGTACTTC; V: TRBV6-4; D: NA; size: NA; J: TRBJ2-5
CDR3: CASRHRGTGNEQFF; DNA: TGTGCCAGCCGGCACAGGGGAACGGGCAATGAGCAGTTCTTC; V: TRBV27; D: TRBD1; size: NA; J: TRBJ2-1
CDR3: CAISFSSGQETQYF; DNA: TGTGCCATCAGTTTCTCTAGCGGCCAAGAGACCCAGTACTTC; V: TRBV10-3; D: TRBD2; size: NA; J: TRBJ2-5
CDR3: CASSPSGRGYEQYF; DNA: TGTGCCAGCAGTCCTAGCGGGAGAGGGTACGAGCAGTACTTC; V: TRBV27; D: TRBD2; size: few; J: TRBJ2-7
CDR3: CASSWEGVVTDTQYF; DNA: TGTGCCAGCAGCTGGGAGGGAGTAGTGACAGATACGCAGTATTTT; V: TRBV9; D: TRBD2; size: NA; J: TRBJ2-3
CDR3: CASSSKRGQSSYEQYF; DNA: TGTGCCAGCAGCTCAAAGAGGGGACAGAGCTCCTACGAGCAGTACTTC; V: TRBV11-1; D: TRBD1; size: NA; J: TRBJ2-7
CDR3: CSVGDREEQPQHF; DNA: TGCAGCGTCGGTGACAGGGAGGAACAGCCCCAGCATTTT; V: TRBV29-1; D: TRBD1; size: NA; J: TRBJ1-5
CDR3: CASTARRDSMGPGELFF; DNA: TGCGCCAGCACAGCCAGAAGGGACTCCATGGGTCCCGGGGAGCTGTTTTTT; V: TRBV5-1; D: NA; size: NA; J: TRBJ2-2
CDR3: CASSYRVLTGELFF; DNA: TGTGCCAGCAGCTACAGGGTTTTAACCGGGGAGCTGTTTTTT; V: TRBV7-2; D: NA; size: NA; J: TRBJ2-2
CDR3: CASSLGTSAGNTIYF; DNA: TGTGCCAGCAGCCTTGGCACCTCTGCTGGAAACACCATATATTTT; V: TRBV5-4; D: NA; size: NA; J: TRBJ1-3
CDR3: CASSFSGEGSGYTF; DNA: TGTGCCAGCAGCTTTTCCGGGGAGGGCAGTGGCTACACCTTC; V: TRBV7-9; D: NA; size: NA; J: TRBJ1-2
CDR3: CAWSSDRGSSYEQYF; DNA: TGTGCCTGGAGCTCGGACAGGGGGAGCTCCTACGAGCAGTACTTC; V: TRBV30; D: TRBD1; size: NA; J: TRBJ2-7
CDR3: CAISGLARGNYGYTF; DNA: TGTGCCATCAGTGGGTTGGCCAGGGGTAACTATGGCTACACCTTC; V: TRBV10-3; D: NA; size: once; J: TRBJ1-2
CDR3: CASSQPASGIREQYF; DNA: TGCGCCAGCAGCCAACCCGCTAGCGGGATCCGCGAGCAGTACTTC; V: TRBV4-1; D: TRBD2; size: NA; J: TRBJ2-7
CDR3: CASSPRSTGELFF; DNA: TGCGCCAGCAGCCCCCGTAGCACCGGGGAGCTGTTTTTT; V: TRBV4-1; D: NA; size: NA; J: TRBJ2-2
CDR3: CASSWGLAGAGGELFF; DNA: TGTGCCAGCAGTTGGGGACTAGCGGGAGCGGGCGGGGAGCTGTTTTTT; V: TRBV6-5; D: TRBD2; size: NA; J: TRBJ2-2
CDR3: CASRAFLGGGQPQHF; DNA: TGTGCCAGTAGGGCTTTTCTTGGGGGCGGTCAGCCCCAGCATTTT; V: TRBV19; D: NA; size: few; J: TRBJ1-5
CDR3: CASSLAEGREGYTF; DNA: TGTGCCAGCAGCTTAGCGGAGGGTAGGGAGGGCTACACCTTC; V: TRBV7-6; D: NA; size: NA; J: TRBJ1-2
CDR3: CASNRGGGRTDTQYF; DNA: TGTGCCAGCAATCGAGGGGGCGGGCGCACAGATACGCAGTATTTT; V: TRBV2; D: TRBD1; size: NA; J: TRBJ2-3
CDR3: CASSSGELYEQYF; DNA: TGTGCCAGCAGCAGCGGGGAACTCTACGAGCAGTACTTC; V: TRBV11-2; D: TRBD2; size: NA; J: TRBJ2-7
CDR3: CASSGGGRSYEQYF; DNA: TGTGCCAGCAGCGGGGGGGGCCGCTCCTACGAGCAGTACTTC; V: TRBV7-9; D: NA; size: NA; J: TRBJ2-7
CDR3: CASSLRSRLAGVYEQYF; DNA: TGTGCCAGCAGCTTACGGAGTAGACTAGCGGGAGTGTACGAGCAGTACTTC; V: TRBV7-2; D: TRBD2; size: few; J: TRBJ2-7
CDR3: CASSPGLAGGTYEQYF; DNA: TGTGCCAGCAGTCCCGGACTAGCGGGAGGAACCTACGAGCAGTACTTC; V: TRBV27; D: TRBD2; size: once; J: TRBJ2-7
CDR3: CASSQGGTMNTEAFF; DNA: TGTGCCAGCTCCCAGGGGGGTACAATGAACACTGAAGCTTTCTTT; V: TRBV18; D: TRBD1; size: few; J: TRBJ1-1
CDR3: CASSPGESGEKGRYEQFF; DNA: TGTGCCAGCAGTCCCGGGGAATCGGGGGAGAAGGGGAGGTATGAGCAGTTCTTC; V: TRBV12-1; D: NA; size: few; J: TRBJ2-1
CDR3: CASSENEQFF; DNA: TGTGCCAGTAGTGAGAATGAGCAGTTCTTC; V: TRBV19; D: NA; size: few; J: TRBJ2-1
CDR3: CASSPDSREAFF; DNA: TGTGCCAGCAGCCCGGACAGCCGTGAAGCTTTCTTT; V: TRBV5-6; D: NA; size: NA; J: TRBJ1-1
CDR3: CATTGVGAKNIQYF; DNA: TGTGCCACCACAGGGGTCGGGGCCAAAAACATTCAGTACTTC; V: TRBV27; D: TRBD1; size: NA; J: TRBJ2-4